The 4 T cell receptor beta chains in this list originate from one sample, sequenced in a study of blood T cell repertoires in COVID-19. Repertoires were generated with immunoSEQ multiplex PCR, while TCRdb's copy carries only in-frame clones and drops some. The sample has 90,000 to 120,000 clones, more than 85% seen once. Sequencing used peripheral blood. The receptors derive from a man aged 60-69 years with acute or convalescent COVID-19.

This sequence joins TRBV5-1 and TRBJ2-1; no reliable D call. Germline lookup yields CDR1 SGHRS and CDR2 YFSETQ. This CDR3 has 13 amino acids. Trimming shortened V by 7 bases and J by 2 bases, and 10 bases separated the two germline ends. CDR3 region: CASRSEPYNEQFF. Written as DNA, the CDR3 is TGCGCCAGCCGAAGCGAGCCCTACAATGAGCAGTTCTTC.

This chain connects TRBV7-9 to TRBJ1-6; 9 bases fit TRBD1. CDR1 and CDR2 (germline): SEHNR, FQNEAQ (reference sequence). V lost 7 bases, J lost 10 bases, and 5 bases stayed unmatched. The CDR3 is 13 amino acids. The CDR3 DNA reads TGTGCCAGCACCTTCACAGGGGGCTCACCCCTCCACTTT. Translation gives CASTFTGGSPLHF. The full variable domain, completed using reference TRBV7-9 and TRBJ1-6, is DTGVSQNPRHKITKRGQNVTFRCDPISEHNRLYWYRQTLGQGPEFLTYFQNEAQLEKSRLLSDRFSAERPKGSFSTLEIQRTEQGDSAMYLCASTFTGGSPLHFGNGTRLTVT.

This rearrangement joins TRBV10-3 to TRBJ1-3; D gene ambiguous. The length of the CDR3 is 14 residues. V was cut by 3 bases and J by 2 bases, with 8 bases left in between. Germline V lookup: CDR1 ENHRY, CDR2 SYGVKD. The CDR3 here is CAISDPTPGNTIYF. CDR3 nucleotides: TGTGCCATCAGTGACCCGACACCTGGAAACACCATATATTTT.

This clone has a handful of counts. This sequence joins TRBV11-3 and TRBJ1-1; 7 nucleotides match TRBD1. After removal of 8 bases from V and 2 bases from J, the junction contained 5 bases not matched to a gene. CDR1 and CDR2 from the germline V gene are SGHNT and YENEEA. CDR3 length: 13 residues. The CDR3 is CASATGTNTEAFF. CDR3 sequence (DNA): TGTGCCAGCGCGACAGGGACAAACACTGAAGCTTTCTTT.